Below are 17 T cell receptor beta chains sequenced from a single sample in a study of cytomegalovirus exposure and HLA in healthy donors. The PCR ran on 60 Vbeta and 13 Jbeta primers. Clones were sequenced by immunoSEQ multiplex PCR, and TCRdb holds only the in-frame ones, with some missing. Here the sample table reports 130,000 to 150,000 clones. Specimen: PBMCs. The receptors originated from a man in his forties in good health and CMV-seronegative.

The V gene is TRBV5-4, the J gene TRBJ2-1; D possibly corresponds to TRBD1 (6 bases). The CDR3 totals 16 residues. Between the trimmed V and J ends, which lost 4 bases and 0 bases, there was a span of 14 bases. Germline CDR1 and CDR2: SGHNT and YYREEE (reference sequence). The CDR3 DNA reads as TGTGCCAGCAGCGGAGCAGGGGACACCTCCTACAATGAGCAGTTCTTC. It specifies CASSGAGDTSYNEQFF. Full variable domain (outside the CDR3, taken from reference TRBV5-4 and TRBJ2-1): ETGVTQSPTHLIKTRGQQVTLRCSSQSGHNTVSWYQQALGQGPQFIFQYYREEENGRGNFPPRFSGLQFPNYSSELNVNALELDDSALYLCASSGAGDTSYNEQFFGPGTRLTVL.

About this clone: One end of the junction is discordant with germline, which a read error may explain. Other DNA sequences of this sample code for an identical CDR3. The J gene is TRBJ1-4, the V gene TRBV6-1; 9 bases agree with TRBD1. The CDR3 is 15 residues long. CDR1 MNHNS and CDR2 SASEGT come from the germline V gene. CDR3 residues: CASSVSGQGSEKLFF. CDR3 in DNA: TGCGCCAGCAGTGTATCGGGACAGGGTAGTGAAAAACTGTTTTTT.

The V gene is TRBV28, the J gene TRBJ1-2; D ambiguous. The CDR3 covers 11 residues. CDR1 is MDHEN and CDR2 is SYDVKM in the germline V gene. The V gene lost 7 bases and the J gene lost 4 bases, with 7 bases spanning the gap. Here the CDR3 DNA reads TGTGCCAGCAAACAGATCTATGGCTACACCTTC. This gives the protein CASKQIYGYTF.

CDR3 sequence (DNA): TGTGCCAGTAGTATTAATCGGGGGGAGACCCAGTACTTC. It codes for CASSINRGETQYF. The genes are TRBV19 and TRBJ2-5; weak D call: TRBD2 (6 bases). Trimming stripped 3 bases from V and 5 bases from J, with 10 bases between. This CDR3 contains 13 residues. Germline values: CDR1 LNHDA, CDR2 SQIVND (reference sequence).

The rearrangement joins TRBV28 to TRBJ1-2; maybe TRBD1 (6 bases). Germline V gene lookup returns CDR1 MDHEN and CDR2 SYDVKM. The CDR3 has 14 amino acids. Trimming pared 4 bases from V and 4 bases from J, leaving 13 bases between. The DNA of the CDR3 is TGTGCCAGCAGTTACCAGGGGCGCCTCTATGGCTACACCTTC. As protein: CASSYQGRLYGYTF.

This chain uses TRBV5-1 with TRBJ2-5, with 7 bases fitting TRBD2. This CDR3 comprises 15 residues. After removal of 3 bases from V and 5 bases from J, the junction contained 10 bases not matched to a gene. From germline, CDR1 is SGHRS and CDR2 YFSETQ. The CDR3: CASSSGGGTGETQYF. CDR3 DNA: TGCGCCAGCAGCTCGGGCGGGGGAACCGGGGAGACCCAGTACTTC.

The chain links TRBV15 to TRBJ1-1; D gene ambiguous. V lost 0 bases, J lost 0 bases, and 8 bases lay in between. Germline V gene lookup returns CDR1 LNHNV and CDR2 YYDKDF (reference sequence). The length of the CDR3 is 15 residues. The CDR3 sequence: CATSRDLGVNTEAFF. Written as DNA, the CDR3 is TGTGCCACCAGCAGAGATCTGGGAGTGAACACTGAAGCTTTCTTT.

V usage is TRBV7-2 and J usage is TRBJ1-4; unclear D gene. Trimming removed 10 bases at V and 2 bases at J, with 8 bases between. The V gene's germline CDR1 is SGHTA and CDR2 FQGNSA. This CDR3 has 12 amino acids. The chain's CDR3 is CAIVRTNEKLFF. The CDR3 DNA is TGTGCCATCGTGAGGACTAATGAAAAACTGTTTTTT. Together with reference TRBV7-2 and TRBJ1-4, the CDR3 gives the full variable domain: GAGVSQSPSNKVTEKGKDVELRCDPISGHTALYWYRQSLGQGLEFLIYFQGNSAPDKSGLPSDRFSAERTGGSVSTLTIQRTQQEDSAVYLCAIVRTNEKLFFGSGTQLSVL.

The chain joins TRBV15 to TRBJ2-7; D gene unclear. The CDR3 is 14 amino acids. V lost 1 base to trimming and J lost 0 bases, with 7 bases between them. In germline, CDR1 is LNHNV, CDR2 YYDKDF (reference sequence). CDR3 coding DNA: TGTGCCACCAGCAGAGTCGAGAGCTCCTACGAGCAGTACTTC. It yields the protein CATSRVESSYEQYF.

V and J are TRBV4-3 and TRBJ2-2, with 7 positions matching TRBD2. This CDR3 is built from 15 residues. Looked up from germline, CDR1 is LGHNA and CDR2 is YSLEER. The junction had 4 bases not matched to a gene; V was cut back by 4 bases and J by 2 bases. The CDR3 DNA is TGCGCCAGCAGCCGGGACTACCTCAACACCGGGGAGCTGTTTTTT. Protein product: CASSRDYLNTGELFF.

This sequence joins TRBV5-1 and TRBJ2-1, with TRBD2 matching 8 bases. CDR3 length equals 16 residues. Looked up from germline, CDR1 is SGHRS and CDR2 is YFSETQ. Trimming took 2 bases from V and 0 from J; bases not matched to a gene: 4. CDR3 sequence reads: CASSFSGGASYNEQFF. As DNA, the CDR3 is TGCGCCAGCAGCTTTTCCGGGGGGGCCTCCTACAATGAGCAGTTCTTC. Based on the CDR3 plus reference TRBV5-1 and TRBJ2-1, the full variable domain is KAGVTQTPRYLIKTRGQQVTLSCSPISGHRSVSWYQQTPGQGLQFLFEYFSETQRNKGNFPGRFSGRQFSNSRSEMNVSTLELGDSALYLCASSFSGGASYNEQFFGPGTRLTVL.

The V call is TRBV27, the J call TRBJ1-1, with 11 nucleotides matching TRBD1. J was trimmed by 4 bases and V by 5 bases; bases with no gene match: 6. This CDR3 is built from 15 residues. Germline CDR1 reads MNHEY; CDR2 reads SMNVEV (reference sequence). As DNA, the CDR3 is TGTGCCAGCAGTGCATCCGGGACAGGGGGCACTGAAGCTTTCTTT. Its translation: CASSASGTGGTEAFF.

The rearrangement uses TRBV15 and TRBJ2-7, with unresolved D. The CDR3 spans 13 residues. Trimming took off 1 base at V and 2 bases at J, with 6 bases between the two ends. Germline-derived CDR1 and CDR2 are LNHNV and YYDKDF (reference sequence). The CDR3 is CATSRGHPYEQYF. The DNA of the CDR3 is TGTGCCACCAGCAGAGGACACCCCTACGAGCAGTACTTC.

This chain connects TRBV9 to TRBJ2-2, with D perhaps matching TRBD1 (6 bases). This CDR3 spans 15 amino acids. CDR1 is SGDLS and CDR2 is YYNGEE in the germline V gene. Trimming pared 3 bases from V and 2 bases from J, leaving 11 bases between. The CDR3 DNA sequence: TGTGCCAGCAGCGGACAGGTTTACAACACCGGGGAGCTGTTTTTT. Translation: CASSGQVYNTGELFF. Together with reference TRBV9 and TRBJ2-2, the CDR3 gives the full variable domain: DSGVTQTPKHLITATGQRVTLRCSPRSGDLSVYWYQQSLDQGLQFLIQYYNGEERAKGNILERFSAQQFPDLHSELNLSSLELGDSALYFCASSGQVYNTGELFFGEGSRLTVL.

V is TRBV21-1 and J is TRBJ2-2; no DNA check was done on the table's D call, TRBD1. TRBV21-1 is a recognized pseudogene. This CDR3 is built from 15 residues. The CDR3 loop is CASSKGASNTGELFF. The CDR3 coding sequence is TGTGCCAGCAGCAAGGGGGCTTCGAACACCGGGGAGCTGTTTTTT.

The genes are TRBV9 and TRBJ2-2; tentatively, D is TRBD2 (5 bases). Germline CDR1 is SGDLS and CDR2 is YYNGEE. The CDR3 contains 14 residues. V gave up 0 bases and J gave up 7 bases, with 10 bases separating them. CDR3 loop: CASSVVLVGGELFF. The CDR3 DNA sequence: TGTGCCAGCAGCGTAGTACTAGTGGGCGGGGAGCTGTTTTTT.

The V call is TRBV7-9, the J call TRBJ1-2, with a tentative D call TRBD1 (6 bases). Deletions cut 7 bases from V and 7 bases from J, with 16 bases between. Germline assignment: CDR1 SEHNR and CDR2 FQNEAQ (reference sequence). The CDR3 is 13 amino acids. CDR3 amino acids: CASTQYTGSGYTF. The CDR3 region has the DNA TGTGCCAGCACCCAGTACACAGGGAGTGGCTACACCTTC.